Shown below are 19 T cell receptor beta chains from a single sample sequenced in a study of blood T cell repertoires in COVID-19. The assay was immunoSEQ multiplex PCR, and TCRdb's table has in-frame clones only and misses some. The sample holds about 24,000 clones, about 86% seen once. Sequencing input: peripheral blood. These receptors were obtained from a man between 65 and 85 years old with acute or convalescent COVID-19.

In DNA, the CDR3 is TGTGCCAGCAGCCAGAGCGGGCCCTACGAGCAGTACTTC. Residues: CASSQSGPYEQYF. The chain couples TRBV7-2 to TRBJ2-7; D may be TRBD2 (6 bases). With 5 bases removed from V and 2 bases from J, the gap between germline ends came to 10 bases. The CDR3 extends over 13 amino acids. The germline V gene encodes CDR1 SGHTA and CDR2 FQGNSA.

The V and J genes are TRBV9 and TRBJ2-2, with D unresolved. V gave up 0 bases and J gave up 8 bases, with 8 bases separating them. Per germline, CDR1 SGDLS and CDR2 YYNGEE. The CDR3 sequence is 13 residues long. The CDR3 region has the DNA TGTGCCAGCAGCGTAGACCGGAGTGGGGAGCTGTTTTTT. The encoded protein is CASSVDRSGELFF.

The V and J genes are TRBV18 and TRBJ1-5; D remains unclear. CDR1 is KGHSH, CDR2 LQKENI, per germline. The CDR3 runs to 14 residues. V was clipped by 3 bases and J by 0 bases, with 6 bases between them. The CDR3 loop is CASSPTHSNQPQHF. The DNA for the CDR3 is TGTGCCAGCTCACCGACACATAGCAATCAGCCCCAGCATTTT.

The V gene is TRBV4-1, the J gene TRBJ1-6; D is possibly TRBD1 (5 bases). This CDR3 comprises 16 residues. Germline-derived CDR1 and CDR2 are MGHRA and YSYEKL. V lost 3 bases to trimming and J lost 7 bases, with 16 bases between them. The CDR3 coding sequence is TGCGCCAGCAGCCAGACGGAGGGGTTCACAAATTCACCCCTCCACTTT. Its protein product is CASSQTEGFTNSPLHF.

The chain links TRBV28 to TRBJ1-3; perhaps TRBD1 as D (5 bases). Germline V gene sequence: CDR1 MDHEN, CDR2 SYDVKM. V was pared by 5 bases and J by 2 bases, with 13 bases between. CDR3 length equals 15 residues. The CDR3 DNA reads TGTGCCAGCAGTCCGCCTGGGGGGGCTGGAAACACCATATATTTT. This codes for CASSPPGGAGNTIYF.

This chain connects TRBV7-9 to TRBJ1-2, with D perhaps matching TRBD1 (6 bases). The germline V and J ends were trimmed by 1 base and 6 bases, with 18 bases remaining between them. CDR1 and CDR2 from the germline V gene are SEHNR and FQNEAQ (reference sequence). The length of the CDR3 is 16 residues. CDR3 coding DNA: TGTGCCAGCAGCTTAGATGGGAGGGGCAGGGGACATGGCTACACCTTC. Residues: CASSLDGRGRGHGYTF. Full variable domain (remainder filled in from reference TRBV7-9 and TRBJ1-2): DTGVSQNPRHKITKRGQNVTFRCDPISEHNRLYWYRQTLGQGPEFLTYFQNEAQLEKSRLLSDRFSAERPKGSFSTLEIQRTEQGDSAMYLCASSLDGRGRGHGYTFGSGTRLTVV.

The chain has TRBV6-6 and TRBJ1-2, with a tentative D call TRBD1 (5 bases). V dropped 5 bases and J dropped 7 bases, with 23 bases sitting between them. CDR1 is MNHNY, CDR2 SVGAGI, per germline (reference sequence). The CDR3 sequence is 16 residues long. In nucleotides, the CDR3 is TGTGCCAGCAGTCAAATACAAACCCCACAGGAGGGTGGCTACACCTTC. Its protein product is CASSQIQTPQEGGYTF.

This clone was observed a handful of times. The rearrangement uses TRBV5-5 and TRBJ1-5, with a weak D call TRBD1 (5 bases). CDR1 and CDR2 from the germline V gene are SGHKS and YYEKEE (reference sequence). Trimming shortened V by 0 bases and J by 6 bases, and 13 bases separated the two germline ends. The CDR3 spans 15 residues. The CDR3 protein is CASSLAGGGGQPQHF. CDR3 in DNA: TGTGCCAGCAGCTTGGCGGGGGGAGGTGGTCAGCCCCAGCATTTT.

The chain couples TRBV18 to TRBJ2-4; TRBD2 agrees at 9 bases. CDR1 is KGHSH, CDR2 LQKENI, per germline. V lost 2 bases and J lost 2; bases outside the gene matches: 7. The CDR3 loop spans 17 amino acids. The CDR3 is CASSPNSGSGPKNIQYF. CDR3 coding DNA: TGTGCCAGCTCACCAAATAGCGGGAGTGGGCCCAAAAACATTCAGTACTTC.

V gene TRBV19 combines with J gene TRBJ1-1; 9 positions match TRBD1. From germline, CDR1 is LNHDA and CDR2 SQIVND (reference sequence). J lost 2 bases, V lost 5 bases, and 9 bases had no gene match. The CDR3 is 16 amino acids. CDR3 nucleotide sequence: TGTGCCAGTAGTGTCTTGGGACAGGGATTCAACACTGAAGCTTTCTTT. Protein product: CASSVLGQGFNTEAFF.

The rearrangement uses TRBV6-5 and TRBJ1-1, with unresolved D. V gave up 2 bases and J gave up 5 bases, with 9 bases separating them. Germline values: CDR1 MNHEY, CDR2 SVGAGI. There are 13 residues in the CDR3. CDR3 bases: TGTGCCAGCAGTTACCCCCCGGGAACTGAAGCTTTCTTT. It encodes CASSYPPGTEAFF.

The rearrangement links TRBV5-1 to TRBJ1-2; D call uncertain. V shed 0 bases and J shed 4 bases, with 7 bases lying between them. There are 13 residues in the CDR3. Germline lookup yields CDR1 SGHRS and CDR2 YFSETQ. The CDR3 DNA follows: TGCGCCAGCAGCTTGGACAGATCCTATGGCTACACCTTC. It codes for CASSLDRSYGYTF.

The rearrangement uses TRBV5-1 and TRBJ2-6; maybe TRBD1 (6 bases). This CDR3 has 20 amino acids. V shed 0 bases and J shed 0 bases, with 19 bases lying between them. Per germline, CDR1 SGHRS and CDR2 YFSETQ. The CDR3 sequence: CASSLAEGVSTASGANVLTF. In nucleotides, the CDR3 is TGCGCCAGCAGCTTGGCCGAGGGGGTCTCTACTGCCTCTGGGGCCAACGTCCTGACTTTC.

The V gene is TRBV25-1, the J gene TRBJ1-6, with unresolved D. Germline V lookup: CDR1 MGHDK, CDR2 SYGVNS. Between the trimmed V and J ends, which lost 7 bases and 7 bases, there was a span of 8 bases. This CDR3 comprises 12 residues. Here the CDR3 reads CASNTANSPLHF. The CDR3 DNA follows: TGTGCCAGCAATACAGCAAATTCACCCCTCCACTTT.

The genes are TRBV4-3 and TRBJ2-4, with 9 bases identical to TRBD1. CDR3 length equals 14 residues. V was pared by 3 bases and J by 8 bases, with 5 bases of the junction left unmatched. Germline V gene data show CDR1 as LGHNA and CDR2 as YSLEER. The CDR3 loop reads CASSHNRGQDIQYF. The CDR3 region has the DNA TGCGCCAGCAGCCATAACAGGGGGCAGGACATTCAGTACTTC.

This clone was seen only once. The rearrangement links TRBV6-5 to TRBJ2-1; 13 bases map to TRBD2. The germline V gene has CDR1 MNHEY and CDR2 SVGAGI. V gave up 0 bases and J gave up 10 bases; unmatched junction bases: 6. The CDR3 has 16 residues. CDR3 protein: CASSYSTSGGPREQFF. The CDR3 DNA reads TGTGCCAGCAGTTACTCGACTAGCGGGGGGCCCCGGGAGCAGTTCTTC.

CDR3 sequence (DNA): TGTGCCAGCAGTGTCGACAGGTGGAACACTGAAGCTTTCTTT. Its translation: CASSVDRWNTEAFF. This chain joins TRBV2 and TRBJ1-1, with D perhaps TRBD1 (6 bases). Germline V lookup: CDR1 SNHLY, CDR2 FYNNEI. Trimming cost V 4 bases and J 1 base, with 10 bases left between them. The CDR3 extends over 14 amino acids.

V gene TRBV5-8 combines with J gene TRBJ2-5; maybe TRBD2 (5 bases). The germline V gene encodes CDR1 SGHTS and CDR2 YDEGEE. The length of the CDR3 is 13 residues. Between the trimmed V and J ends, which lost 5 bases and 2 bases, there was a span of 10 bases. In DNA form, the CDR3 reads TGTGCCAGCAGAACCTCGGGGCAAGAGACCCAGTACTTC. The encoded protein is CASRTSGQETQYF. The full variable domain, in which reference TRBV5-8 and TRBJ2-5 provide the parts outside the CDR3, is EAGVTQSPTHLIKTRGQQATLRCSPISGHTSVYWYQQALGLGLQFLLWYDEGEERNRGNFPPRFSGRQFPNYSSELNVNALELEDSALYLCASRTSGQETQYFGPGTRLLVL.

V usage is TRBV27 and J usage is TRBJ1-1; a weak D match, TRBD1 (6 bases). This CDR3 has 14 residues. V was clipped by 6 bases and J by 0 bases, with 11 bases between them. Per germline, CDR1 MNHEY and CDR2 SMNVEV (reference sequence). CDR3 nucleotide sequence: TGTGCCAGCAGAGCAGGGGTATTGAACACTGAAGCTTTCTTT. Translated: CASRAGVLNTEAFF.